Below are 6 T cell receptor beta chains sequenced from a single sample in a study of CD8 T cells in Susac syndrome. An input of roughly 0.45 to 1 ug of RNA was subjected to reverse transcription using random hexamers. One entry per CDR3 protein results from TCRdb running MiXCR on the immunoSEQ multiplex PCR reads. This sample has more than 130,000 distinct CDR3 sequences, with approximately 95% found just once. Sequencing input: CD8+ T cells from PBMCs. These receptors came from a human donor in good health.

This clonotype was recorded only once. DNA of the CDR3: TGTGCCAGCAGCGTATGGCGGCTAGCGGGTACAGATACGCAGTATTTT. It specifies CASSVWRLAGTDTQYF. V and J are TRBV9 and TRBJ2-3, with 8 bases matching TRBD2. The J segment lost 3 bases and the V segment lost 1 base, leaving 7 bases of the junction unmatched. This CDR3 has 16 amino acids. Germline V CDR1 and CDR2: SGDLS, YYNGEE.

The chain carries TRBV27 and TRBJ2-3, with D possibly being TRBD1 (6 bases). The germline V gene encodes CDR1 MNHEY and CDR2 SMNVEV (reference sequence). The CDR3 is made up of 14 amino acids. V was pared by 7 bases and J by 0 bases, with 11 bases between. The CDR3 region is CASTWGTSTDTQYF. CDR3 sequence (DNA): TGTGCCAGCACCTGGGGGACAAGCACAGATACGCAGTATTTT.

V and J are TRBV7-6 and TRBJ2-1, with D possibly called TRBD1 or TRBD2 (5 bases each). CDR3 size: 15 residues. V was pared by 5 bases and J by 3 bases, with 14 bases between. Germline values: CDR1 SGHVS, CDR2 FNYEAQ. The chain's CDR3 is CASSMTGTDYNEQFF. The CDR3 region has the DNA TGTGCCAGCAGCATGACCGGGACGGACTACAATGAGCAGTTCTTC.

V and J are TRBV16 and TRBJ1-2; D may be TRBD1 (5 bases). CDR1 KGHSY and CDR2 FQNENV come from the germline V gene. Trimming cost V 0 bases and J 4 bases, with 12 bases left between them. CDR3 length: 15 residues. The CDR3 region is CASSQSQVLRYGYTF. The CDR3 nucleotides read TGTGCCAGCAGCCAATCACAGGTACTACGCTATGGCTACACCTTC.

The chain employs TRBV29-1 and TRBJ1-2, with D perhaps matching TRBD1 (5 bases). V lost 3 bases, J lost 4 bases, and 6 bases lay in between. The CDR3 covers 11 residues. The germline CDR1 and CDR2 sequences are SQVTM and ANQGSEA. DNA of the CDR3: TGCAGCGTTGACAGGGCCTATGGCTACACCTTC. It specifies CSVDRAYGYTF.

V gene TRBV30 combines with J gene TRBJ2-3; D is ambiguous. V was pared by 5 bases and J by 2 bases, with 17 bases between. This CDR3 has 15 amino acids. The V gene's germline CDR1 is GTSNPN and CDR2 SVGIG (reference sequence). The CDR3 protein is CAWQRPTYNTDTQYF. The CDR3, as DNA: TGTGCCTGGCAACGGCCCACATATAACACAGATACGCAGTATTTT.